This T cell receptor beta chain was captured in a study of T cells after yellow fever vaccination. This clonotype was observed a few times. TCRdb fed the 5' RACE reads into MiXCR, producing one record per CDR3 protein. The repertoire holds about 550,000 distinct CDR3 sequences, with about 19% as singletons. The material sequenced was PBMCs, taken 15 days after the yellow fever booster vaccination. The clonotype was recovered from a man between 25 and 39 years old who received the YFV17D yellow fever vaccine.

The CDR3: CASSQDAGAYEQYF. As DNA, the CDR3 is TGCGCCAGCAGCCAAGATGCTGGGGCCTACGAGCAGTACTTC. This chain links TRBV4-1 with TRBJ2-7; no clear D gene. V lost 0 bases to trimming and J lost 2 bases, with 8 bases between them. Germline V gene data show CDR1 as MGHRA and CDR2 as YSYEKL. The CDR3 runs to 14 residues.